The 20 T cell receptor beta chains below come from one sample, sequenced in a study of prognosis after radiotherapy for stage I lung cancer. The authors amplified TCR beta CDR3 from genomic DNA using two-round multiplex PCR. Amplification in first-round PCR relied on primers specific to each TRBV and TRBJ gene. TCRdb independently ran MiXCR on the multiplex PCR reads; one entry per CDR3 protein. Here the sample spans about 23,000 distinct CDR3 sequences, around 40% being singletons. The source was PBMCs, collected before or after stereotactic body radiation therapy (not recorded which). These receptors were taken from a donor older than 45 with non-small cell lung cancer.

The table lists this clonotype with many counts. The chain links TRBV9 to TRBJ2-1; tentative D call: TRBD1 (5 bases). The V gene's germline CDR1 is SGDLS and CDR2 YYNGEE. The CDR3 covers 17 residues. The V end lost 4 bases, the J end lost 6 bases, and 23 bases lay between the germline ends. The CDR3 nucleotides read TGTGCCAGCAGCCCATCCAATGGGGCAGGGTCATTCAATGAGCAGTTCTTC. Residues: CASSPSNGAGSFNEQFF.

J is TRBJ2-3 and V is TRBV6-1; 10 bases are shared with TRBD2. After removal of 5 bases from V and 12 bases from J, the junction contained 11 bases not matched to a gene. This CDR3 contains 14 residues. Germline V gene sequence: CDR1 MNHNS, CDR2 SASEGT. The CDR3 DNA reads TGTGCCAGCAGTACCGGGACTAGCGTGGGTAGACAGTATTTT. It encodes CASSTGTSVGRQYF.

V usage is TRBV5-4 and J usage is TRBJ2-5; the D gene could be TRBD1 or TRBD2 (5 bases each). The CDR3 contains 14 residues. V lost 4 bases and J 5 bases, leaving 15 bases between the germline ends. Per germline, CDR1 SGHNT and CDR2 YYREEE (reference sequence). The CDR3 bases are TGTGCCAGCAGCCCGCCGGGGCCAAAGGAGACCCAGTACTTC. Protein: CASSPPGPKETQYF.

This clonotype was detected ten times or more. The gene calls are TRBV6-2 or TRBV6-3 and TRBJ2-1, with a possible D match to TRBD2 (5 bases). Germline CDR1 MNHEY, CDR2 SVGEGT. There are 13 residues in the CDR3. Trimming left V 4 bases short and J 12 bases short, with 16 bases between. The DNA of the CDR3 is TGTGCCAGCAGTTCCGAGCAGCGGATGGGGCAGTTCTTC. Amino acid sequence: CASSSEQRMGQFF.

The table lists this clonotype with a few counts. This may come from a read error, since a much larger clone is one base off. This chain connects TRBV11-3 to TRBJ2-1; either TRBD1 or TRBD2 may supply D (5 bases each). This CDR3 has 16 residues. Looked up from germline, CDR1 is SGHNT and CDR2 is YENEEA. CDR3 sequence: CASSSSMTGAYNEHFF. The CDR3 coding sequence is TGTGCCAGCAGCTCCAGTATGACCGGGGCCTACAATGAGCATTTCTTC.

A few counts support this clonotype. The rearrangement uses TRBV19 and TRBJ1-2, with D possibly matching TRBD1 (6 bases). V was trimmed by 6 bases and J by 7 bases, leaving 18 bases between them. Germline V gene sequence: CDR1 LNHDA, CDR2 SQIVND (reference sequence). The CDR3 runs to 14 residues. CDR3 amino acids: CASSPNTGMGGYTF. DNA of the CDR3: TGTGCCAGTAGCCCGAATACAGGGATGGGTGGCTACACCTTC.

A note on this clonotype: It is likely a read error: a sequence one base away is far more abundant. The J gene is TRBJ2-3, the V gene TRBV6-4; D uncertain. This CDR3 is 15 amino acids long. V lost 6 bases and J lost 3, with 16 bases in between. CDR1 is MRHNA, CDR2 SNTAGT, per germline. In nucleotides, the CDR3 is TGTGCCAGCAGGGAAACAGTACGTCAAACAGATACGCAGTATTTT. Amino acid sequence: CASRETVRQTDTQYF.

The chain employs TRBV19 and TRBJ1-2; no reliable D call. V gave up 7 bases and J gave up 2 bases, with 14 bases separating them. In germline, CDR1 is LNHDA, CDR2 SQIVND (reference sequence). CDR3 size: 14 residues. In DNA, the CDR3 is TGTGCCAGTACCACCTGGGCAGCAAACTATGGCTACACCTTC. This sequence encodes CASTTWAANYGYTF. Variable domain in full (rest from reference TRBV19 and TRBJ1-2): DGGITQSPKYLFRKEGQNVTLSCEQNLNHDAMYWYRQDPGQGLRLIYYSQIVNDFQKGDIAEGYSVSREKKESFPLTVTSAQKNPTAFYLCASTTWAANYGYTFGSGTRLTVV.

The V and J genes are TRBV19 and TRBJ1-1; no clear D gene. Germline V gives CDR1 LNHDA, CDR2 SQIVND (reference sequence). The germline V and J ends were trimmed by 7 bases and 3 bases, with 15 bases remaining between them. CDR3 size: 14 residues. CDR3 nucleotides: TGTGCCAGTACCCACAGCTTCGGGGACACTGAAGCTTTCTTT. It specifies CASTHSFGDTEAFF.

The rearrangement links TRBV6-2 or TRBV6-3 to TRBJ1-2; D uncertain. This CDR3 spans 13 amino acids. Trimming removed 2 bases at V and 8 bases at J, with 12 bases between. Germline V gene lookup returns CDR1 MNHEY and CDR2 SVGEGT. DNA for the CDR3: TGTGCCAGCAGTTACCATATACCGGAAGGCTACACCTTC. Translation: CASSYHIPEGYTF.

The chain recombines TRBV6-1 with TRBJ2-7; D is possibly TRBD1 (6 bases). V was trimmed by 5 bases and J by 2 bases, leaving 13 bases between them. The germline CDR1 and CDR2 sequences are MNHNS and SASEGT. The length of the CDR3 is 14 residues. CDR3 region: CASSHRVPPYEQYF. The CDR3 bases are TGTGCCAGCAGTCACAGGGTTCCTCCCTACGAGCAGTACTTC.

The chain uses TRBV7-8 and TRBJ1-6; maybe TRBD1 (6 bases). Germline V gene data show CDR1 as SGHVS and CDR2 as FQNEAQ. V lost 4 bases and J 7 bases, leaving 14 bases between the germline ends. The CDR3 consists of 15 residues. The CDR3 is CASSSLGARNSPLHF. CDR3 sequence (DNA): TGTGCCAGCAGCTCCCTGGGGGCGAGGAATTCACCCCTCCACTTT.

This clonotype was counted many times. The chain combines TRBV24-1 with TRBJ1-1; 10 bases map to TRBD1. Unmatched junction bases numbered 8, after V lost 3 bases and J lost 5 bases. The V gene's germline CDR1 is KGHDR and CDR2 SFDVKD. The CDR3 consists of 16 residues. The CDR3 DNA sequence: TGTGCCACCAGTGATCCAAGGACAGGGGGGGAAACTGAAGCTTTCTTT. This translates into CATSDPRTGGETEAFF.

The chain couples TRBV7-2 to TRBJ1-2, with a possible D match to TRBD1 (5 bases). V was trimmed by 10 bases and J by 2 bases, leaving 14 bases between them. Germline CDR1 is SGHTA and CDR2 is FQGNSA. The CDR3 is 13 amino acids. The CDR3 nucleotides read TGTGCCACCTCGGACACCTACAACTATGGCTACACCTTC. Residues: CATSDTYNYGYTF. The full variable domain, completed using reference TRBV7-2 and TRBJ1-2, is GAGVSQSPSNKVTEKGKDVELRCDPISGHTALYWYRQSLGQGLEFLIYFQGNSAPDKSGLPSDRFSAERTGGSVSTLTIQRTQQEDSAVYLCATSDTYNYGYTFGSGTRLTVV.

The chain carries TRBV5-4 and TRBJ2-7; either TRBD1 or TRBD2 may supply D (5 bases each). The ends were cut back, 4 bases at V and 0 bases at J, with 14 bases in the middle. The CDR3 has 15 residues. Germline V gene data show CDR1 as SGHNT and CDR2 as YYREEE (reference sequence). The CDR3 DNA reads TGTGCCAGCAGCACATCCGGGACGGGCTCCTACGAGCAGTACTTC. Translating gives CASSTSGTGSYEQYF. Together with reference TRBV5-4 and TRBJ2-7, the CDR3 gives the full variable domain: ETGVTQSPTHLIKTRGQQVTLRCSSQSGHNTVSWYQQALGQGPQFIFQYYREEENGRGNFPPRFSGLQFPNYSSELNVNALELDDSALYLCASSTSGTGSYEQYFGPGTRLTVT.

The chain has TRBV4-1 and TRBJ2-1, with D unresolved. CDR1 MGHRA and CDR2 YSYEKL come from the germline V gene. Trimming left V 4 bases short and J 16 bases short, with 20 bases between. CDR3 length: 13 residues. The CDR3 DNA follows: TGCGCCAGCAGCCTCAGGTCCTACAATGATCATTTCTTC. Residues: CASSLRSYNDHFF.

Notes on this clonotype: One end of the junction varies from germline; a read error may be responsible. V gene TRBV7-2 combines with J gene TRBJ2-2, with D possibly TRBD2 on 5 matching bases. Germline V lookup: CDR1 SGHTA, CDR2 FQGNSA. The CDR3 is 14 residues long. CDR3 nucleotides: TGTGCCAGCAGCCCGAAGGCGAAAACCGGGGAGCCGTTTTTT. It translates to CASSPKAKTGEPFF.

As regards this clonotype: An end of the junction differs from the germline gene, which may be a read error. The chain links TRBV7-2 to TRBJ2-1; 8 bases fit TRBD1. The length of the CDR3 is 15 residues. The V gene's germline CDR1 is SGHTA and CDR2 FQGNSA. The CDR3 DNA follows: TGTGCCAGCATCTTAGACAGGGGCACCTACAATGAGCGGTTCTTC. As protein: CASILDRGTYNERFF.

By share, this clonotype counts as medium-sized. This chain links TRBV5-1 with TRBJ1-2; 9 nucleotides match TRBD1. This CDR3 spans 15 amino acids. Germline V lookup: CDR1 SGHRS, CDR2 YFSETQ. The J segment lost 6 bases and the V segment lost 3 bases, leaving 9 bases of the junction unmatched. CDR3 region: CASSYGTGRSDGYTF. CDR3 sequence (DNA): TGCGCCAGCAGCTACGGGACAGGGCGGTCGGATGGCTACACCTTC.

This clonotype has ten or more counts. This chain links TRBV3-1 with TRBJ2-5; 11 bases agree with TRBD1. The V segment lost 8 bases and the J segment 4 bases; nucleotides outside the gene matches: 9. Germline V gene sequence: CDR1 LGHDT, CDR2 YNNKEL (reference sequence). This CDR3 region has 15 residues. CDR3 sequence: CASGSKGTGGETQYF. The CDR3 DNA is TGTGCCAGCGGGAGTAAAGGGACAGGGGGAGAGACCCAGTACTTC.